A single sample is the source of the 15 T cell receptor beta chains below, sequenced in a study of cytomegalovirus exposure and HLA in healthy donors. The PCR was carried out with 60 Vbeta primers and 13 Jbeta primers. Libraries were prepared by immunoSEQ multiplex PCR; TCRdb keeps only in-frame clonotypes and omits some of them. The table lists approximately 47,000 clones. The sequenced material came from PBMCs. The receptor source for this set is a male donor in good health and CMV-seronegative.

The chain is built from TRBV6-1 and TRBJ2-1; maybe TRBD2 (6 bases). The germline V gene encodes CDR1 MNHNS and CDR2 SASEGT. V shed 0 bases and J shed 4 bases, with 10 bases lying between them. The CDR3 totals 15 residues. The CDR3 coding sequence is TGTGCCAGCAGTGAAGCCCAGGAGGGGTACAATGAGCAGTTCTTC. It yields the protein CASSEAQEGYNEQFF.

This chain connects TRBV4-1 to TRBJ1-1, with D possibly matching TRBD1 (5 bases). Germline-derived CDR1 and CDR2 are MGHRA and YSYEKL. V was clipped by 4 bases and J by 0 bases, with 9 bases between them. The CDR3 length is 14 residues. CDR3 residues: CASSPGLLNTEAFF. Here the CDR3 DNA reads TGCGCCAGCAGCCCGGGACTGTTGAACACTGAAGCTTTCTTT.

V and J are TRBV18 and TRBJ1-3; 8 bases match TRBD1. Germline V gene lookup returns CDR1 KGHSH and CDR2 LQKENI. Trimming at V came to 6 bases and at J to 2 bases, leaving 6 bases not matched to a gene. The CDR3 contains 15 residues. CDR3 protein: CASSLTGGAGNTIYF. The CDR3, as DNA: TGTGCCAGCTCTCTTACAGGGGGAGCTGGAAACACCATATATTTT.

This chain links TRBV18 with TRBJ2-2, with 8 bases aligning to TRBD1. The CDR3 contains 14 residues. With 5 bases clipped from V and 3 bases from J, the junction kept 2 bases outside the gene matches. Germline CDR1 KGHSH, CDR2 LQKENI. CDR3 nucleotide sequence: TGTGCCAGCTCATCGACAGGGGACACCGGGGAGCTGTTTTTT. Residues: CASSSTGDTGELFF.

DNA for the CDR3: TGTGCCTGGAGTGCCCTAGATAGGCGGTACACCGGGGAGCTGTTTTTT. This sequence encodes CAWSALDRRYTGELFF. The chain links TRBV30 to TRBJ2-2; D gene unclear. In germline, CDR1 is GTSNPN, CDR2 SVGIG (reference sequence). V was shortened by 1 base and J by 3 bases, with 15 bases between the two germline ends. CDR3 length: 16 amino acids.

The genes are TRBV6-5 and TRBJ1-4; D perhaps matches TRBD1 (6 bases). V was cut by 6 bases and J by 3 bases, with 11 bases left in between. The CDR3 is made up of 14 amino acids. Germline CDR1 MNHEY, CDR2 SVGAGI. In DNA, the CDR3 is TGTGCCAGCAGAACACAGGGAGCTAATGAAAAACTGTTTTTT. Translation gives CASRTQGANEKLFF.

The genes are TRBV27 and TRBJ2-5, with 10 bases aligning to TRBD2. The CDR3 has 15 residues. Losses at the gene ends were 5 bases for V and 5 bases for J; bases not matched to a gene: 8. CDR1 is MNHEY and CDR2 is SMNVEV in the germline V gene (reference sequence). CDR3 sequence: CASSPGTSDRETQYF. The DNA for the CDR3 is TGTGCCAGCAGTCCCGGGACTAGCGATCGGGAGACCCAGTACTTC.

The V and J genes are TRBV5-6 and TRBJ1-1; TRBD1 might be the D (5 bases). CDR1 is SGHDT and CDR2 is YYEEEE in the germline V gene. The V end was cut by 0 bases, the J end by 5 bases, with 17 bases between. CDR3 length equals 16 residues. CDR3 nucleotide sequence: TGTGCCAGCAGCTTGGCTCTTACAGGAGGGTGGACTGAAGCTTTCTTT. Translation: CASSLALTGGWTEAFF.

The CDR3 region has the DNA TGTGCCAGCAGCTCCACAGAGGGCACTGAAGCTTTCTTT. As protein: CASSSTEGTEAFF. This chain uses TRBV13 with TRBJ1-1; unclear D gene. This CDR3 has 13 amino acids. Trimming took 4 bases from V and 4 from J, leaving 10 bases between them. Germline V CDR1 and CDR2: PRHDT, FYEKMQ (reference sequence).

The rearrangement joins TRBV4-3 to TRBJ1-1, with D perhaps TRBD1 (5 bases). Germline V lookup: CDR1 LGHNA, CDR2 YSLEER. V was shortened by 1 base and J by 5 bases, with 14 bases between the two germline ends. The CDR3 is 15 amino acids. CDR3 sequence reads: CASSQGVERGTEAFF. CDR3 DNA sequence: TGCGCCAGCAGCCAAGGTGTAGAAAGGGGAACTGAAGCTTTCTTT.

The J gene is TRBJ2-7, the V gene TRBV15, with a tentative D call TRBD2 (6 bases). The V and J ends lost 0 bases and 3 bases respectively, with 12 bases between them. CDR3 size: 15 residues. Germline V lookup: CDR1 LNHNV, CDR2 YYDKDF (reference sequence). The CDR3 here is CATSREKGLIYEQYF. In DNA form, the CDR3 reads TGTGCCACCAGCAGAGAGAAGGGACTTATCTACGAGCAGTACTTC.

The V and J genes are TRBV19 and TRBJ1-1; D uncertain. Germline lookup yields CDR1 LNHDA and CDR2 SQIVND (reference sequence). V lost 0 bases and J lost 1, with 12 bases in between. The CDR3 is made up of 16 amino acids. CDR3 residues: CASSIDKAYGNTEAFF. In DNA form, the CDR3 reads TGTGCCAGTAGTATAGATAAAGCCTACGGGAACACTGAAGCTTTCTTT. The complete variable domain, with remaining parts taken from reference TRBV19 and TRBJ1-1, reads DGGITQSPKYLFRKEGQNVTLSCEQNLNHDAMYWYRQDPGQGLRLIYYSQIVNDFQKGDIAEGYSVSREKKESFPLTVTSAQKNPTAFYLCASSIDKAYGNTEAFFGQGTRLTVV.

The chain couples TRBV6-1 to TRBJ1-6, with D uncertain. The CDR3 totals 16 residues. The germline V and J ends were trimmed by 2 bases and 0 bases, with 8 bases remaining between them. CDR1 MNHNS and CDR2 SASEGT come from the germline V gene. The CDR3 DNA reads TGTGCCAGCAGTGAATTCGGTAGCTCCTATAATTCACCCCTCCACTTT. It specifies CASSEFGSSYNSPLHF.

The genes are TRBV19 and TRBJ2-7, with 9 bases fitting TRBD2. Per the germline V gene, CDR1 is LNHDA and CDR2 is SQIVND (reference sequence). This CDR3 is 14 amino acids long. V trimming: 5 bases; J trimming: 3 bases; junction bases outside the gene matches: 5. The CDR3 loop is CASSGSGGFYEQYF. The CDR3 DNA sequence: TGTGCCAGTAGTGGTAGCGGGGGTTTCTACGAGCAGTACTTC.

This chain links TRBV30 with TRBJ2-7, with a weak D call TRBD2 (6 bases). Germline assignment: CDR1 GTSNPN and CDR2 SVGIG (reference sequence). The ends were cut back, 3 bases at V and 0 bases at J, with 9 bases in the middle. The CDR3 loop spans 13 amino acids. DNA for the CDR3: TGTGCCTGGAGCGTCGGGAGCTCCTACGAGCAGTACTTC. It codes for CAWSVGSSYEQYF.